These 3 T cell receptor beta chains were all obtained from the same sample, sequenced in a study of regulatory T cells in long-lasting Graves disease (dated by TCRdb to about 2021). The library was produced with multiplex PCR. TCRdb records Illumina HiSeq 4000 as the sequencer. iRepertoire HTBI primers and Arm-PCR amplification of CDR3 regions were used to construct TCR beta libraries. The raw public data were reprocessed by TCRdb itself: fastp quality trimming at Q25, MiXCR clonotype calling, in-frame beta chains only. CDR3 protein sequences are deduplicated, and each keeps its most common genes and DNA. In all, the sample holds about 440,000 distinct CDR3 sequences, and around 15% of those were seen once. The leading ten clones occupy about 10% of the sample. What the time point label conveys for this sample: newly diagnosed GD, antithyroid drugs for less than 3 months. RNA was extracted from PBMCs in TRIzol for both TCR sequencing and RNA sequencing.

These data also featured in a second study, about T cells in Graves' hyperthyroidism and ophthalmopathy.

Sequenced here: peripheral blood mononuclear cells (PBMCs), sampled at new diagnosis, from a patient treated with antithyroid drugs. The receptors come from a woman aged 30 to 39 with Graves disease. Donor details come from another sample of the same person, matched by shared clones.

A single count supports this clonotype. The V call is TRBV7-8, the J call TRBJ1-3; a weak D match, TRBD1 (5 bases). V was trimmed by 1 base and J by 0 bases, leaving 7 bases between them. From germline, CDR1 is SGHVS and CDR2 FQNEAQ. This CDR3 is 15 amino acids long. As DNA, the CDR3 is TGTGCCAGCAGCTTAGGACAGAGCTCTGGAAACACCATATATTTT. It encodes CASSLGQSSGNTIYF. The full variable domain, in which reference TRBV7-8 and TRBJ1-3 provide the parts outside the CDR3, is GAGVSQSPRYKVAKRGQDVALRCDPISGHVSLFWYQQALGQGPEFLTYFQNEAQLDKSGLPSDRFFAERPEGSVSTLKIQRTQQEDSAVYLCASSLGQSSGNTIYFGEGSWLTVV.

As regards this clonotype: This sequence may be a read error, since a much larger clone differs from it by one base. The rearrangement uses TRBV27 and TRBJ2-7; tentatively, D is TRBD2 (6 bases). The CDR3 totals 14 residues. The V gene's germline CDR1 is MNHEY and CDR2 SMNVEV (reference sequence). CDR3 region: CASSLTSPGYERYF. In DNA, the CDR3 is TGTGCCAGCAGTTTAACTAGCCCGGGGTACGAGCGGTACTTC.

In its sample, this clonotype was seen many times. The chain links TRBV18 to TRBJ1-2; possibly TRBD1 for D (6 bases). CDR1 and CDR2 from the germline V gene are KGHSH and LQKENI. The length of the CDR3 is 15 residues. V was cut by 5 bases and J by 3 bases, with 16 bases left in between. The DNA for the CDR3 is TGTGCCAGCTCATCGTCCCAGGGGTCCGACTATGGCTACACCTTC. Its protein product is CASSSSQGSDYGYTF.